This paragraph covers one T cell receptor (beta chain) sequence. The entry originates in a study of blood T cell repertoires in COVID-19. Background on the study: COVID-19 samples collected from the United States, Italy and Spain covered acute and convalescent phases. T cells, B-cell-depleted T cells, or PBMCs supplied cDNA or gDNA.

The CDR3 consists of 15 residues. CDR1 is LGHNA, CDR2 YSLEER, per germline. After removal of 0 bases from V and 1 base from J, the junction contained 2 bases not matched to a gene. As handled by the study authors: Amplification of reference gene primers provided the estimated nucleated cell counts. Some clones are missing from TCRdb's copy, which holds only in-frame ones; the method was immunoSEQ multiplex PCR. That table gives V, J and clone size, and the DNA gave D and trimming. The sample has about 98,000 clones; around 73% are singletons. This sequence joins TRBV4-3 and TRBJ1-1, with 7 positions matching TRBD1. Sequencing was performed on peripheral blood. This TCR was recovered from a man between 60 and 70 years old with active or convalescent COVID-19. The CDR3 nucleotides read TGCGCCAGCAGCCAAGATACAGGGGAGAACACTGAAGCTTTCTTT. It is translated as CASSQDTGENTEAFF.